The clone carrying this T cell receptor beta chain was seen at least ten times. The germline V and J ends were trimmed by 5 bases and 3 bases, with 11 bases remaining between them. The length of the CDR3 is 14 residues. The data belong to a study of response to subunit inactivated influenza vaccine. One entry per CDR3 protein, called by TCRdb with MiXCR from the RT-PCR reads. The repertoire holds some 570,000 distinct CDR3 sequences, with around 11% as singletons. These data also featured in a second study, about T cells expressing NK-cell markers. This second report adds: Production of TCR beta cDNA relied on 5'RACE template switching with UMIs. What remained unclear was the HCMV specificity of expanded NKG2C+ T cell clones.

The J gene is TRBJ1-5, the V gene TRBV12-3 or TRBV12-4; perhaps TRBD1 as D (5 bases). Sample: PBMCs from blood, taken on the day of vaccination. The receptor comes from a man aged 45-65 years who received an inactivated influenza vaccine. CDR3 DNA: TGTGCCAGCAGTCCAGGGATTACCAATCAGCCCCAGCATTTT. Amino acid sequence: CASSPGITNQPQHF.